This T cell receptor (beta chain) was recorded in a study of shared clonotypes between healthy human individuals. Study overall: Donors consisted of a couple of women and three men between 18 and 49. Each donor had three CD4 naive, three CD4 memory, two CD8 naive and one CD8 memory plate. Whole-study findings and limits: The study generally estimated greater richness for naive than memory subsets.

Profiled with immunoSEQ multiplex PCR; TCRdb holds only in-frame clones, not every one. The table shows about 1 million clones, with around 76% occurring only once. With 8 bases clipped from V and 6 bases from J, the junction kept 9 bases outside the gene matches. The CDR3 runs to 13 residues. The V gene's germline CDR1 is MNHNS and CDR2 SASEGT. As for this clone: The target antigen is unknown.

The TCR comes from a man aged 18 to 29 in good health. The material sequenced was memory CD4+ T cells sorted from blood. The subset is: CD45RA-negative fraction. The chain couples TRBV6-1 to TRBJ2-7, with 8 bases aligning to TRBD2. This chain's CDR3 is CASVVLAGTEQYF. The CDR3, as DNA: TGTGCCAGCGTCGTGCTAGCGGGTACCGAGCAGTACTTC.